This is a list of T cell receptor beta chains from one sample in a study of T cell repertoires in cytomegalovirus infection. Which antigens these TCRs recognize remains unknown. TCRdb processed the reads anew with MiXCR; each CDR3 protein has one entry. Of about a million distinct CDR3 sequences in the sample, around a third were seen once. This specimen consisted of cultured CD8+ T cells from PBMCs, obtained from culture after CMV antigen stimulation. The receptors were gathered from a human donor in good health (CMV status not recorded). Some clones in this sample may be carry-over from other donors' samples. CDR3s include the opening cysteine and the closing phenylalanine or tryptophan.

TRBJ1-2 TRBV2 CASSPLHYGYTF
TRBJ2-6 TRBV7-2 CASSFRPIRYRVISGANVLTF
TRBJ2-3 TRBV4-2 CASSQRDRHTDTQYF
TRBJ1-5 TRBV28 CASTYRAFNQPQHF
TRBJ1-1 TRBV7-2 CASSFLQNTEAFF
TRBJ1-4 TRBV6-6 CASSTMPGQDDNEKLFF
TRBJ2-7 TRBV20-1 CSARKQKGQGLYEQYF
TRBJ1-2 TRBV7-9 CASSSTRTGLYYGYTF
TRBJ1-2 TRBV6-1 CASSEWVGSNYGYTF
TRBJ1-3 TRBV7-9 CASSLARGFPGNTIYF
TRBJ2-2 TRBV5-1 CASSFSLPGELFF
TRBJ1-3 TRBV9 CASSTQGLGNTIYF
TRBJ2-1 TRBV20-1 CSASSTGYYNEQFF
TRBJ2-1 TRBV19 CASSIGTGYNEQFF
TRBJ2-4 TRBV27 CASSLRGGENIQYF
TRBJ2-1 TRBV12-3/TRBV12-4 CASSGVSGGEVVEQFF
TRBJ2-1 TRBV6-5 CASSWDTGGEQFF
TRBJ1-2 TRBV7-4 CASSLLQWNYGYTF
TRBJ1-5 TRBV7-8 CASSYRASGINQPQHF
TRBJ2-2 TRBV4-1 CASSQEASTGELFF
TRBJ2-7 TRBV27 CASSLFDRPYEQYF
TRBJ1-1 TRBV7-9 CASRPDGYTEAFF
TRBJ2-1 TRBV2 CASSPTRGPYNEQFF
TRBJ1-6 TRBV6-5 CASRQGMGNSPLHF
TRBJ2-5 TRBV20-1 CSARERETQYF
TRBJ2-1 TRBV6-6 CANRPAGQTYNEQFF
TRBJ2-2 TRBV29-1 CSVDRENTGELFF
TRBJ1-5 TRBV27 CASSLFGSNQPQHF
TRBJ2-3 TRBV10-3 CAIRNSVYTDTQYF
TRBJ2-5 TRBV11-2 CASSLNRGLQETQYF
TRBJ2-5 TRBV29-1 CSPGEGETQYF
TRBJ2-5 TRBV6-1 CASRLGQERRETQYF
TRBJ2-7 TRBV6-5 CASSYSRFYEQYF
TRBJ2-7 TRBV7-4 CASSPRGEGSYEQYF
TRBJ1-3 TRBV7-8 CASSLAGAYSGNTIYF
TRBJ2-5 TRBV10-2 CASRPGTASRETQYF
TRBJ2-1 TRBV19 CASSIDGNEQFF
TRBJ1-6 TRBV6-2/TRBV6-3 CASRVGQENSPLHF
TRBJ2-2 TRBV27 CASSLSRGRELFF
TRBJ2-7 TRBV6-5 CASSYARGTYEQYF
TRBJ2-1 TRBV7-9 CASTLSGLGQFF
TRBJ1-6 TRBV6-6 CASSDRQGVNSPLHF
TRBJ2-4 TRBV6-2/TRBV6-3 CASSYLTGFTKNIQYF
TRBJ2-1 TRBV7-7 CASSPGASGGYNEQFF
TRBJ2-1 TRBV7-6 CASSLDINSYNEQFF
TRBJ2-3 TRBV27 CASSLPQGRDTQYF
TRBJ2-3 TRBV4-2 CASSQDRTGADTQYF
TRBJ1-2 TRBV4-1 CASSTPGFSYGYTF
TRBJ1-1 TRBV7-9 CASSLPRAGGRIEAFF
TRBJ1-1 TRBV19 CASSYSGQVSTEAFF
TRBJ1-5 TRBV25-1 CASSLINSNQPQHF
TRBJ2-7 TRBV7-2 CASSSLIHHEQYF
TRBJ2-1 TRBV19 CASSPGQGIFSSYNEQFF
TRBJ2-2 TRBV9 CASSVTGANTGELFF
TRBJ2-2 TRBV7-6 CASIPGLFTGELFF
TRBJ1-2 TRBV3-1 CASVGGSSYGYTF
TRBJ2-1 TRBV7-6 CASSLRDRRLDEQFF
TRBJ2-2 TRBV11-2 CASWASGSTGELFF
TRBJ2-2 TRBV6-6 CASSSPGLAGGSNTGELFF